These 3 T cell receptor beta chains were all obtained from the same sample, sequenced in a study of blood T cells in healthy people across ages. A sample-barcoded 5' primer and a J-beta primer mix were used in a second PCR of roughly 7 to 11 cycles. TCRdb redid the calling of the 5' RACE reads with MiXCR, one entry per CDR3 protein. The table lists hundreds of thousands of distinct CDR3 sequences, around three fifths of them singletons. Sequencing used blood. The receptors originated from a man aged 40-49 years in good health.

The chain uses TRBV7-9 and TRBJ2-3, with 12 bases lining up with TRBD2. With V trimmed by 5 bases and J by 4 bases, 7 bases remained unmatched. CDR1 is SEHNR, CDR2 FQNEAQ, per germline (reference sequence). The CDR3 runs to 16 residues. The CDR3 loop is CASSRTSGAGADTQYF. CDR3 DNA sequence: TGTGCCAGCAGCAGGACTAGCGGGGCAGGGGCAGATACGCAGTATTTT.

The chain uses TRBV28 and TRBJ2-1, with D tentatively TRBD1 (5 bases). Germline CDR1 and CDR2: MDHEN and SYDVKM. The CDR3 spans 16 residues. Trimming left V 2 bases short and J 5 bases short, with 16 bases between. The CDR3 bases are TGTGCCAGCAGTTTACAGGGTATAGTACAAGACAATGAGCAGTTCTTC. Translated, it gives CASSLQGIVQDNEQFF. Filled out from reference TRBV28 and TRBJ2-1, the complete variable domain reads DVKVTQSSRYLVKRTGEKVFLECVQDMDHENMFWYRQDPGLGLRLIYFSYDVKMKEKGDIPEGYSVSREKKERFSLILESASTNQTSMYLCASSLQGIVQDNEQFFGPGTRLTVL.

The V gene is TRBV7-6, the J gene TRBJ1-4; no clear D. Germline loops: CDR1 SGHVS, CDR2 FNYEAQ. The germline V and J ends were trimmed by 2 bases and 13 bases, with 23 bases remaining between them. The CDR3 contains 16 residues. In DNA form, the CDR3 reads TGTGCCAGCAGCTTATTCTCGACTGCTAGCTCTAGTGGACTGTTTTTT. It is translated as CASSLFSTASSSGLFF.